These 30 T cell receptor beta chains share one sample of origin, sequenced in a study of blood T cell repertoires in COVID-19. Profiling relied on immunoSEQ multiplex PCR, and the TCRdb table lists in-frame clones only, not all of them. The sample lists more than 20,000 clones; 73% were seen once. The material sequenced was peripheral blood. Every receptor here comes from a human donor in a cohort sampled during active or convalescent COVID-19.

The CDR3 here is CASSQLLVYNEQFF. CDR3 sequence (DNA): TGTGCCAGCAGTCAACTACTAGTGTACAATGAGCAGTTCTTC. The J gene is TRBJ2-1, the V gene TRBV6-2 or TRBV6-3; TRBD2 is a possible D gene (5 bases). The CDR3 loop spans 14 amino acids. The V end lost 5 bases, the J end lost 4 bases, and 12 bases lay between the germline ends. Germline-derived CDR1 and CDR2 are MNHEY and SVGEGT.

This chain joins TRBV20-1 and TRBJ2-4; 10 bases are a match to TRBD2. This CDR3 is 14 amino acids long. Germline CDR1 is DFQATT and CDR2 is SNEGSKA (reference sequence). The V segment lost 3 bases and the J segment 4 bases; nucleotides outside the gene matches: 3. The CDR3 DNA follows: TGCAGTGCTAGTCAACTAGCGGGGAAAAACATTCAGTACTTC. It translates to CSASQLAGKNIQYF.

The CDR3 loop reads CSVERLNTEAFF. CDR3 DNA: TGCAGCGTTGAACGGTTGAACACTGAAGCTTTCTTT. The gene calls are TRBV29-1 and TRBJ1-1; D is ambiguous. V lost 2 bases and J 0 bases, leaving 4 bases between the germline ends. Germline loops: CDR1 SQVTM, CDR2 ANQGSEA. The CDR3 length is 12 residues.

The chain employs TRBV10-3 and TRBJ2-7; possibly TRBD1 for D (5 bases). CDR1 is ENHRY, CDR2 SYGVKD, per germline. The germline V and J ends were trimmed by 9 bases and 6 bases, with 15 bases remaining between them. The CDR3 is made up of 12 amino acids. The CDR3 region has the DNA TGTGCCATTGGGGCCTTTATTGGCGAGCAGTACTTC. Protein sequence: CAIGAFIGEQYF.

This clone was found a few times. The chain recombines TRBV12-5 with TRBJ2-4; a possible D gene is TRBD1 (6 bases). The CDR3 is 17 residues long. CDR1 and CDR2 from the germline V gene are LGHNT and FRNRAP. V was pared by 5 bases and J by 1 base, with 18 bases between. The CDR3 is CASGRQGHPWAKNIQYF. CDR3 sequence (DNA): TGTGCTAGTGGTCGCCAGGGACACCCGTGGGCCAAAAACATTCAGTACTTC.

The rearrangement uses TRBV7-6 and TRBJ2-3; 12 nucleotides align to TRBD2. The V and J ends lost 3 bases and 2 bases, in that order; junction bases with no gene match: 9. This CDR3 has 18 residues. The germline CDR1 and CDR2 sequences are SGHVS and FNYEAQ. In DNA, the CDR3 is TGTGCCAGCAGCTTTAAGGGACTAGCGGGTCATAACACAGATACGCAGTATTTT. It specifies CASSFKGLAGHNTDTQYF.

This clone was counted only a few times. The chain employs TRBV7-2 and TRBJ2-5, with TRBD2 identical over 10 bases. The J segment lost 6 bases and the V segment lost 5 bases, leaving 12 bases of the junction unmatched. Germline CDR1 SGHTA, CDR2 FQGNSA. The CDR3 runs 16 residues. CDR3 amino acids: CASSRDLAGARQTQYF. The DNA for the CDR3 is TGTGCCAGCAGCCGGGACCTAGCGGGAGCCCGCCAGACCCAGTACTTC.

This clone was detected many times. The rearrangement uses TRBV15 and TRBJ1-2, with 9 nucleotides matching TRBD1. The germline gives CDR1 LNHNV, CDR2 YYDKDF (reference sequence). V lost 2 bases, J lost 3 bases, and 1 base stayed unmatched. The CDR3 runs to 14 residues. The CDR3 sequence is CATSRRTGDYGYTF. The CDR3 DNA sequence: TGTGCCACCAGCAGAAGGACAGGGGACTATGGCTACACCTTC.

This clone showed up just a few times. The genes are TRBV5-1 and TRBJ1-2; a possible D gene is TRBD1 (5 bases). Deletions cut 0 bases from V and 5 bases from J, with 8 bases between. The CDR3 runs to 13 residues. Germline V lookup: CDR1 SGHRS, CDR2 YFSETQ. CDR3 region: CASSLGQQYGYTF. In DNA form, the CDR3 reads TGCGCCAGCAGCTTGGGACAGCAGTATGGCTACACCTTC.

This clone is a singleton in its sample. The V and J genes are TRBV28 and TRBJ1-4; unclear D gene. V was clipped by 3 bases and J by 8 bases, with 13 bases between them. The CDR3 has 14 amino acids. Germline lookup yields CDR1 MDHEN and CDR2 SYDVKM. The DNA of the CDR3 is TGTGCCAGCAGTTTCTCCGGCGGCTCGGAAAAACTGTTTTTT. Translated: CASSFSGGSEKLFF.

The chain combines TRBV2 with TRBJ1-6; 8 nucleotides line up with TRBD1. V lost 1 base to trimming and J lost 5 bases; unmatched junction nucleotides: 4. Germline V gene sequence: CDR1 SNHLY, CDR2 FYNNEI. CDR3 length: 16 amino acids. The CDR3 spells CASSEGTGRNNSPLHF. For the CDR3, the DNA is TGTGCCAGCAGTGAAGGGACAGGGAGAAATAATTCACCCCTCCACTTT.

The V gene is TRBV5-5, the J gene TRBJ1-2, with unresolved D. The CDR3 extends over 13 amino acids. Trimming cost V 5 bases and J 8 bases, with 16 bases left between them. CDR1 is SGHKS and CDR2 is YYEKEE in the germline V gene (reference sequence). The CDR3 loop is CASRAAAGRGYTF. CDR3 in DNA: TGTGCCAGCAGGGCTGCGGCGGGGAGGGGCTACACCTTC.

By proportion, this clone is medium-sized. The genes are TRBV27 and TRBJ1-5, with TRBD1 as a possible D gene (5 bases). The CDR3 consists of 15 residues. Germline lookup yields CDR1 MNHEY and CDR2 SMNVEV (reference sequence). V was shortened by 3 bases and J by 3 bases, with 12 bases between the two germline ends. The CDR3 nucleotides are TGTGCCAGCAGTTTTGGAGGGGCCTTCAATCAGCCCCAGCATTTT. As protein: CASSFGGAFNQPQHF.

This chain uses TRBV30 with TRBJ1-4; TRBD1 aligns across 8 bases. Looked up from germline, CDR1 is GTSNPN and CDR2 is SVGIG (reference sequence). After removal of 4 bases from V and 5 bases from J, the junction contained 3 bases not matched to a gene. There are 13 residues in the CDR3. CDR3 coding DNA: TGTGCCTGGATGAACAGGGGGAATGAAAAACTGTTTTTT. This encodes CAWMNRGNEKLFF. The full variable domain, rest sourced from reference TRBV30 and TRBJ1-4, is SQTIHQWPATLVQPVGSPLSLECTVEGTSNPNLYWYRQAAGRGLQLLFYSVGIGQISSEVPQNLSASRPQDRQFILSSKKLLLSDSGFYLCAWMNRGNEKLFFGSGTQLSVL.

In this sample, this clone turned up once. The V and J genes are TRBV11-2 and TRBJ1-1; 8 bases match TRBD1. The germline gives CDR1 SGHAT, CDR2 FQNNGV. The CDR3 is made up of 14 amino acids. J was trimmed by 5 bases and V by 5 bases; bases with no gene match: 7. CDR3 sequence: CASSTRTGWTEAFF. CDR3 in DNA: TGTGCCAGCAGCACTCGGACAGGGTGGACTGAAGCTTTCTTT.

The J gene is TRBJ2-1, the V gene TRBV7-9; TRBD2 aligns across 7 bases. The V gene end was trimmed by 5 bases and the J gene end by 0 bases; junction bases not matched to a gene: 7. Germline V CDR1 and CDR2: SEHNR, FQNEAQ (reference sequence). CDR3 size: 16 residues. CDR3 in DNA: TGTGCCAGCAGCCTACCTAGCGGAAGCTCCTACAATGAGCAGTTCTTC. Translation: CASSLPSGSSYNEQFF. Full variable domain (outside the CDR3, taken from reference TRBV7-9 and TRBJ2-1): DTGVSQNPRHKITKRGQNVTFRCDPISEHNRLYWYRQTLGQGPEFLTYFQNEAQLEKSRLLSDRFSAERPKGSFSTLEIQRTEQGDSAMYLCASSLPSGSSYNEQFFGPGTRLTVL.

V usage is TRBV6-6 and J usage is TRBJ2-1; D is possibly TRBD1 (5 bases). Trimming took off 0 bases at V and 9 bases at J, with 15 bases between the two ends. Germline assignment: CDR1 MNHNY and CDR2 SVGAGI (reference sequence). The CDR3 loop spans 15 amino acids. CDR3 in DNA: TGTGCCAGCAGTTACTCGGGTCAGGGTTTAGGTGAGCAGTTCTTC. Its translation: CASSYSGQGLGEQFF.

The V and J genes are TRBV11-3 and TRBJ2-1; perhaps TRBD2 as D (5 bases). The CDR3 is 15 residues long. Trimming took 5 bases from V and 0 from J, leaving 11 bases between them. Germline V gene data show CDR1 as SGHNT and CDR2 as YENEEA. CDR3 in DNA: TGTGCCAGCAGCCTCTCCCGGGACTCCTACAATGAGCAGTTCTTC. Its protein is CASSLSRDSYNEQFF.

The rearrangement uses TRBV4-1 and TRBJ2-1; D might be TRBD1 (5 bases). Trimming left V 4 bases short and J 7 bases short, with 11 bases between. The CDR3 extends over 13 amino acids. CDR1 MGHRA and CDR2 YSYEKL come from the germline V gene. Here the CDR3 reads CASSLRGGNEQFF. In DNA, the CDR3 is TGCGCCAGCAGCCTTAGGGGTGGGAATGAGCAGTTCTTC.

This chain joins TRBV5-5 and TRBJ1-5; maybe TRBD1 (6 bases). Trimming pared 1 base from V and 8 bases from J, leaving 16 bases between. Germline V gene lookup returns CDR1 SGHKS and CDR2 YYEKEE (reference sequence). The length of the CDR3 is 15 residues. The DNA for the CDR3 is TGTGCCAGCAGCTTGTGGGACAACCGAGGGGAGCCCCAGCATTTT. Its translation: CASSLWDNRGEPQHF.

The sample holds a few counts of this clone. V and J are TRBV30 and TRBJ1-5; no reliable D call. Germline V CDR1 and CDR2: GTSNPN, SVGIG (reference sequence). The CDR3 spans 13 residues. Trimming removed 0 bases at V and 2 bases at J, with 5 bases between. The CDR3: CAWSVQRNQPQHF. The CDR3 DNA reads as TGTGCCTGGAGTGTACAGCGCAATCAGCCCCAGCATTTT.

This sequence joins TRBV6-5 and TRBJ2-7; TRBD1 is a possible D gene (5 bases). Germline V gene lookup returns CDR1 MNHEY and CDR2 SVGAGI. Trimming took off 6 bases at V and 4 bases at J, with 13 bases between the two ends. The CDR3 runs to 13 residues. The CDR3 reads CASRDSGWYEQYV. CDR3 bases: TGTGCCAGCAGAGACAGTGGTTGGTACGAGCAGTACGTC.

The CDR3 bases are TGTGCCAGCAGCAGCCCTTGGGGGGGGAACACCGGGGAGCTGTTTTTT. Residues: CASSSPWGGNTGELFF. The V gene is TRBV5-6, the J gene TRBJ2-2; 7 bases are a match to TRBD2. The CDR3 consists of 16 residues. Losses at the gene ends were 4 bases for V and 1 base for J; bases not matched to a gene: 7. Germline-derived CDR1 and CDR2 are SGHDT and YYEEEE.

The chain carries TRBV2 and TRBJ2-2; D possibly corresponds to TRBD1 (6 bases). The germline gives CDR1 SNHLY, CDR2 FYNNEI. The length of the CDR3 is 14 residues. V gave up 7 bases and J gave up 7 bases, with 16 bases separating them. Here the CDR3 reads CASKSGEKGGELFF. The CDR3 nucleotides are TGTGCCAGCAAGTCAGGGGAGAAGGGCGGGGAGCTGTTTTTT.

The chain carries TRBV2 and TRBJ1-1, with a possible D match to TRBD1 (6 bases). Germline V gene data show CDR1 as SNHLY and CDR2 as FYNNEI. The CDR3 totals 15 residues. The V and J ends lost 7 bases and 2 bases respectively, with 17 bases between them. CDR3 amino acids: CASKGGKGLNTEAFF. In DNA form, the CDR3 reads TGTGCCAGCAAAGGGGGAAAGGGATTAAACACTGAAGCTTTCTTT. The full variable domain, completed using reference TRBV2 and TRBJ1-1, is EPEVTQTPSHQVTQMGQEVILRCVPISNHLYFYWYRQILGQKVEFLVSFYNNEISEKSEIFDDQFSVERPDGSNFTLKIRSTKLEDSAMYFCASKGGKGLNTEAFFGQGTRLTVV.

V and J are TRBV7-9 and TRBJ1-2, with D perhaps TRBD1 (6 bases). CDR1 SEHNR and CDR2 FQNEAQ come from the germline V gene (reference sequence). The CDR3 is 14 amino acids. V lost 5 bases and J lost 4, with 14 bases in between. DNA for the CDR3: TGTGCCAGCAGCCCAGGGGCACTACGCTATGGCTACACCTTC. Its protein is CASSPGALRYGYTF.

The chain is built from TRBV29-1 and TRBJ2-7, with TRBD1 identical over 8 bases. This CDR3 is built from 14 residues. Germline V CDR1 and CDR2: SQVTM, ANQGSEA. The trim removed 5 bases at V and 2 bases at J, leaving 8 bases unmatched. The CDR3 nucleotides read TGCAGCGTTTCCCAGGGGGCGCGGGCCTACGAGCAGTACTTC. Residues: CSVSQGARAYEQYF.

The chain combines TRBV27 with TRBJ2-7, with 11 bases lining up with TRBD2. Germline V lookup: CDR1 MNHEY, CDR2 SMNVEV (reference sequence). V shed 5 bases, J shed 6 bases, and the junction held 9 bases outside the gene matches. The CDR3 is 15 residues long. The CDR3 protein is CASSPQRLAGGEQYF. The CDR3 DNA sequence: TGTGCCAGCAGTCCACAGAGGCTAGCGGGAGGCGAGCAGTACTTC.

The chain couples TRBV6-2 or TRBV6-3 to TRBJ2-7, with 7 bases aligning to TRBD1. Germline loops: CDR1 MNHEY, CDR2 SVGEGT. The trim removed 4 bases at V and 4 bases at J, leaving 10 bases unmatched. The CDR3 is 15 residues long. The CDR3 bases are TGTGCCAGCAGTTTCCTACAGGGGAAAAAGTACGAGCAGTACTTC. It is translated as CASSFLQGKKYEQYF.

CDR3 in DNA: TGCAGCGTCCAGGGGCCCCGGGGCTATGGCTACACCTTC. It yields the protein CSVQGPRGYGYTF. The V call is TRBV29-1, the J call TRBJ1-2, with TRBD1 as a possible D gene (6 bases). CDR1 and CDR2 (germline): SQVTM, ANQGSEA. The CDR3 loop spans 13 amino acids. Trimming cost V 6 bases and J 4 bases, with 15 bases left between them.